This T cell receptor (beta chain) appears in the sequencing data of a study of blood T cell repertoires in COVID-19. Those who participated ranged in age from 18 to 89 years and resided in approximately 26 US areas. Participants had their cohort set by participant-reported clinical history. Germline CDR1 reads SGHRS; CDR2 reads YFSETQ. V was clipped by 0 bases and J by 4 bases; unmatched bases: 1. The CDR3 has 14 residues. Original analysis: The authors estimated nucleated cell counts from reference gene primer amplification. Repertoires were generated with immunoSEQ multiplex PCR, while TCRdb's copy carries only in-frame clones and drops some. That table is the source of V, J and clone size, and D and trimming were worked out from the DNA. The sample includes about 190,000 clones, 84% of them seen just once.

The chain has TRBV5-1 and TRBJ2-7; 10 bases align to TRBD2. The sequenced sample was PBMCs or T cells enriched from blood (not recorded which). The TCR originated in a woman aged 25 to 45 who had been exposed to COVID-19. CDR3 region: CASSLETSGYEQYF. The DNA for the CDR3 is TGCGCCAGCAGCTTGGAGACTAGCGGGTACGAGCAGTACTTC.